This T cell receptor beta chain was retrieved from a study of shared clonotypes between healthy human individuals. Assay execution proceeded at the deep level. For each subset, genomic DNA was distributed in equal portions over several immunoSEQ plates. Only in-frame clones appear in the TCRdb table, and some are missing; sequencing was by immunoSEQ multiplex PCR. Among around 2.3 million clones listed, about 94% were seen once. Study observations and caveats: Larger richness was generally estimated for naive than memory subsets.

For this clone: Its antigen is as yet unknown.

Sequencing was done on a sample of naive CD4+ T cells sorted from blood. As to subset: CD45RA+ positively selected. The receptor's source is a man between 18 and 35 years old in good health.

CDR3 protein: CASKDREGNQPQHF. CDR3 bases: TGTGCCAGCAAAGACAGGGAAGGCAATCAGCCCCAGCATTTT. J is TRBJ1-5 and V is TRBV2, with 7 bases identical to TRBD1. CDR1 and CDR2 from the germline V gene are SNHLY and FYNNEI. V trimming: 7 bases; J trimming: 2 bases; junction bases outside the gene matches: 5. The CDR3 consists of 14 residues.